This TCR beta chain was profiled in a study of Tregs in tolerant kidney transplant recipients (dated by TCRdb to the late 2010s). Some background on the complete study: TCRbeta sequencing was used in the study to identify donor-specific regulatory T cells before combined kidney and bone marrow transplantation, and the identified cells were then tracked after transplant.

Concerning this clone: Its antigen remains unidentified. The record has no base qualities; no much larger clone is one base away.

Transplants used related donors with nonmyeloablative bone marrow transplantation; mixed chimerism was transient in the human trials. Unstimulated Tregs (CD4+CD25+CD127-), CD4+ non-Tregs (CD4+CD25-), CD4 and CD8 cells were FACS-sorted from thawed PBMCs. The patients were a few recipients of combined kidney and bone marrow transplants from the ITN036ST trial, and samples were available only for these trial subjects. Healthy control blood was processed to PBMCs by Ficoll density gradient and cryopreserved, and patient PBMCs were collected before and after transplant. Genomic DNA was extracted from sorted cells with the QIAGEN DNeasy Blood and Tissue Kit for TCRbeta CDR3 sequencing. High-throughput TCRbeta CDR3 sequencing, which included PCR amplification with bias correction and internal controls, was done commercially through immunoSEQ. In the authors' own workflow: A unique productive TCRbeta sequence was defined by the CDR3 nucleotide sequence when primers matched, and otherwise by the CDR3 amino acid sequence together with the Vbeta and Jbeta genes. To correct for sorting error, sequences found in more than one sorted population at a frequency ratio of 2:1 or less were discarded, and the remaining shared sequences were assigned to the population with the higher frequency. Donor-reactive sequences were defined as at least 5-fold expanded in CFSE-low cells versus unstimulated cells, with frequency of at least 0.01% in CFSE-low cells. Repertoire divergence was quantified by Jensen-Shannon divergence using the top 100 TCRbeta sequences ranked by frequency. For any sample with multiple sequencing runs, sorting error was corrected in each run separately before the runs were pooled. The immuneACCESS repertoire file appears here via TCRdb, limited to in-frame rearrangements. These files lack a portion of the clones; in checked studies, under half of the deficit traces to unresolved V genes, and the cause of the others is not known. D and trimming come from the DNA, and the V and J calls and clone size come from that table. For this sample there are about 100,000 clones; under 95% appear just once. The ten biggest clones cover 1.6% of the sample.

General conclusions and limits of the study: For some patients, the PCR primers changed as time went on, which meant samples from those patients could not be compared with one another at the nucleotide level. Biological reproducibility was not directly addressed, though technical replication error appeared minimal. Donor-specific Treg expansion was found to exceed global Treg expansion in tolerant patients, suggesting antigen-driven rather than nonspecific expansion. Because only a small number of patients were included, the study had limitations, and the results will need to be validated in larger populations as well as under other immunosuppression protocols. The most biologically relevant and donor-specific TCRbeta repertoire appeared to be identified by expanding Tregs with activated donor B cells.

CDR1 and CDR2 are read off the germline V gene as SGHNT and YENEEA. A distance of 14 bases separates the germline ends of V and J, which lose 4 bases and 4 bases respectively. Taken from cysteine to phenylalanine, the CDR3 has 15 residues. The entry retains the CDR3 DNA only, 45 bases that are in frame from base 1. In this chain, TRBV11-3 is recombined with TRBJ2-1; no D gene can be assigned with confidence. The sequencing here drew on CD4+ T cells from blood (PBMCs), taken 12 months after the transplant. The receptor's source is a human patient who received a combined kidney and bone marrow transplant. Some T cells may derive from the graft donor when a transplant has been performed. The DNA is TGTGCCAGCAGCTCTTCTAATCATAGATACAATGAGCAGTTCTTC. Its amino acids are CASSSSNHRYNEQFF.